One and the same sample provided the 12 T cell receptor beta chains below, sequenced in a study of radiotherapy plus CTLA-4 blockade in lung cancer. Data came from immunoSEQ multiplex PCR; TCRdb stores just in-frame clones and leaves some out. Of around 49,000 clones detected, around 84% appear once; the ten largest clones hold 25% to 30%. The starting material was peripheral blood, obtained from a patient treated with radiotherapy plus ipilimumab. These receptors were obtained from a human donor with non-small cell lung cancer whose response to radiotherapy plus ipilimumab could not be evaluated.

The sample holds a few counts of this clone. The genes are TRBV19 and TRBJ1-1; D might be TRBD1 (5 bases). The V gene's germline CDR1 is LNHDA and CDR2 SQIVND (reference sequence). The CDR3 covers 15 residues. Deletions cut 1 base from V and 5 bases from J, with 14 bases between. The CDR3 DNA reads TGTGCCAGTAGTATAGTGGGGCAGCGGGGGACTGAAGCTTTCTTT. Its translation is CASSIVGQRGTEAFF.

The chain carries TRBV5-1 and TRBJ2-7, with a tentative D call TRBD1 (5 bases). The CDR3 loop spans 12 amino acids. CDR1 is SGHRS, CDR2 YFSETQ, per germline. V was pared by 3 bases and J by 3 bases, with 7 bases between. Written as DNA, the CDR3 is TGCGCCAGCAGCTCTGACAGCTACGAGCAGTACTTC. The encoded protein is CASSSDSYEQYF.

The CDR3 nucleotides are TGTGCCACCAGCAGAGGGACAGTATCCTATGGCTACACCTTC. This translates into CATSRGTVSYGYTF. V gene TRBV15 combines with J gene TRBJ1-2; D might be TRBD1 (6 bases). This CDR3 is 14 amino acids long. Looked up from germline, CDR1 is LNHNV and CDR2 is YYDKDF (reference sequence). Trimming took off 1 base at V and 4 bases at J, with 10 bases between the two ends.

This chain connects TRBV6-6 to TRBJ2-7, with 12 bases identical to TRBD1. Germline V gene lookup returns CDR1 MNHNY and CDR2 SVGAGI (reference sequence). The V segment lost 6 bases and the J segment 6 bases; nucleotides outside the gene matches: 6. This CDR3 spans 14 amino acids. The CDR3 sequence: CASRPGQGAGEQYF. DNA for the CDR3: TGTGCCAGCAGACCGGGACAGGGGGCTGGCGAGCAGTACTTC.

CDR3 protein: CSVLPIYREPEDTEAFF. In DNA, the CDR3 is TGCAGCGTCCTACCTATATACCGGGAGCCTGAGGACACTGAAGCTTTCTTT. V gene TRBV29-1 combines with J gene TRBJ1-1; D is unclear. Trimming left V 6 bases short and J 3 bases short, with 26 bases between. Looked up from germline, CDR1 is SQVTM and CDR2 is ANQGSEA. There are 17 residues in the CDR3.

The J gene is TRBJ2-4, the V gene TRBV19, with no clear D. Trimming stripped 1 base from V and 0 bases from J, with 10 bases between. The CDR3 sequence is 16 residues long. CDR1 is LNHDA and CDR2 is SQIVND in the germline V gene (reference sequence). The CDR3 region has the DNA TGTGCCAGTAGTATAGGCCCGGGTATAGCCAAAAACATTCAGTACTTC. Its translation is CASSIGPGIAKNIQYF.

The chain combines TRBV7-2 with TRBJ2-1; 15 bases agree with TRBD2. The V gene end was trimmed by 4 bases and the J gene end by 8 bases; junction bases not matched to a gene: 6. The CDR3 consists of 16 residues. CDR1 and CDR2 from the germline V gene are SGHTA and FQGNSA. CDR3 region: CASSSGLAGGTHEQFF. In DNA, the CDR3 is TGTGCCAGCAGCTCTGGACTAGCGGGAGGGACCCATGAGCAGTTCTTC.

A word on this clone: Relative to the germline gene, one junction end is altered; a read error may explain this. This chain links TRBV18 with TRBJ2-7; TRBD2 might be the D (5 bases). This CDR3 is 12 amino acids long. Germline-derived CDR1 and CDR2 are KGHSH and LQKENI. CDR3 loop: CASSQSGYGQYF. CDR3 nucleotides: TGTGCCAGCTCACAATCGGGATACGGGCAGTACTTC.

The sample holds one count of this clone. The genes are TRBV10-3 and TRBJ1-1; no clear D gene. Germline CDR1 reads ENHRY; CDR2 reads SYGVKD. CDR3 length equals 15 residues. Trimming cost V 0 bases and J 2 bases, with 10 bases left between them. The chain's CDR3 is CAISESLASNTEAFF. CDR3 DNA sequence: TGTGCCATCAGTGAGTCTCTGGCAAGTAACACTGAAGCTTTCTTT.

The CDR3 spells CASLTGAPYGYTF. The CDR3 DNA is TGTGCCAGCCTCACAGGGGCCCCCTATGGCTACACCTTC. This chain links TRBV28 with TRBJ1-2, with 7 bases identical to TRBD1. Germline V gene data show CDR1 as MDHEN and CDR2 as SYDVKM. V was pared by 8 bases and J by 4 bases, with 7 bases of the junction left unmatched. The CDR3 consists of 13 residues.

This clone came up a few times. The V call is TRBV28, the J call TRBJ1-4; unclear D gene. Germline V CDR1 and CDR2: MDHEN, SYDVKM. Trimming took off 5 bases at V and 3 bases at J, with 10 bases between the two ends. CDR3 length equals 14 residues. The DNA for the CDR3 is TGTGCCAGCAGTAGAGACATGGCTAATGAAAAACTGTTTTTT. Translated, it gives CASSRDMANEKLFF.

The chain carries TRBV4-3 and TRBJ1-2, with a tentative D call TRBD1 (6 bases). The CDR3 has 15 amino acids. Trimming stripped 0 bases from V and 4 bases from J, with 12 bases between. CDR1 is LGHNA and CDR2 is YSLEER in the germline V gene. CDR3 coding DNA: TGCGCCAGCAGCCAAGATCCCGGACAGCGCTATGGCTACACCTTC. This translates into CASSQDPGQRYGYTF.